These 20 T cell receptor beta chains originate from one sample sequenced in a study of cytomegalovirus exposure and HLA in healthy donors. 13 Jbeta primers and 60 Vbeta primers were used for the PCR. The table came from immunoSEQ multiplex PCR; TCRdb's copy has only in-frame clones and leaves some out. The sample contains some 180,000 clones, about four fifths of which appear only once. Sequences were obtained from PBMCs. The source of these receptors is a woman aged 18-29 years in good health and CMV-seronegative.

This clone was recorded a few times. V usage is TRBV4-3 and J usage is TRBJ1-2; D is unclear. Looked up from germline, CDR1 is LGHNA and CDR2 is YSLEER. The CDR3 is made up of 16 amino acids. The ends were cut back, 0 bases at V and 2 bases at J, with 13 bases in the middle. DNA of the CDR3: TGCGCCAGCAGCCAAGATAGCGGCCAGGTGAACTATGGCTACACCTTC. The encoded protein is CASSQDSGQVNYGYTF.

CDR3 protein: CASRSSGNNEKLFF. CDR3 in DNA: TGTGCCAGCAGGAGCTCGGGGAACAATGAAAAACTGTTTTTT. The V gene is TRBV28, the J gene TRBJ1-4; D gene unclear. Trimming pared 6 bases from V and 5 bases from J, leaving 13 bases between. The CDR3 sequence is 14 residues long. From germline, CDR1 is MDHEN and CDR2 SYDVKM. Filled out from reference TRBV28 and TRBJ1-4, the complete variable domain reads DVKVTQSSRYLVKRTGEKVFLECVQDMDHENMFWYRQDPGLGLRLIYFSYDVKMKEKGDIPEGYSVSREKKERFSLILESASTNQTSMYLCASRSSGNNEKLFFGSGTQLSVL.

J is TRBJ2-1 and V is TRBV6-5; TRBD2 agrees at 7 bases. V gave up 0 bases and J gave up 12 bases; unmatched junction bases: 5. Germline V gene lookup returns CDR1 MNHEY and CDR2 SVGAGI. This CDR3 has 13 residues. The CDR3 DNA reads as TGTGCCAGCAGTTACTCGATCCTAGCGGCGCAGTTCTTC. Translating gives CASSYSILAAQFF.

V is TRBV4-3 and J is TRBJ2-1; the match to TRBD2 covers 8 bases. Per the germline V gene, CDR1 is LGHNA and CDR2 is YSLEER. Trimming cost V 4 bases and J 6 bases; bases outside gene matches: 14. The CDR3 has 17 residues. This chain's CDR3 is CASSRLIAGRGPNEQFF. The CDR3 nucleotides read TGCGCCAGCAGCCGACTGATAGCGGGGAGAGGTCCCAATGAGCAGTTCTTC.

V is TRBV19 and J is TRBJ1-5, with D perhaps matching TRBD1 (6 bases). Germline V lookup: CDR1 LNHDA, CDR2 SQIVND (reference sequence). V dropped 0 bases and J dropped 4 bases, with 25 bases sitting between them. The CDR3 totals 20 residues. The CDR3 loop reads CASSIDLRGLRGGRNQPQHF. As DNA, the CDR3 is TGTGCCAGTAGTATAGATCTTCGGGGGCTGCGGGGGGGCAGAAATCAGCCCCAGCATTTT.

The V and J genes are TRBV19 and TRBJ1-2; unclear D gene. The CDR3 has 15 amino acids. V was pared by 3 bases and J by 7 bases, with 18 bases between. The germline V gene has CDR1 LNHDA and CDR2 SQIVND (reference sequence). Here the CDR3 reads CASSIFYPTESGYTF. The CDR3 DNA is TGTGCCAGTAGTATTTTCTACCCAACCGAAAGTGGCTACACCTTC. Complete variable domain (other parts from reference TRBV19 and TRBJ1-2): DGGITQSPKYLFRKEGQNVTLSCEQNLNHDAMYWYRQDPGQGLRLIYYSQIVNDFQKGDIAEGYSVSREKKESFPLTVTSAQKNPTAFYLCASSIFYPTESGYTFGSGTRLTVV.

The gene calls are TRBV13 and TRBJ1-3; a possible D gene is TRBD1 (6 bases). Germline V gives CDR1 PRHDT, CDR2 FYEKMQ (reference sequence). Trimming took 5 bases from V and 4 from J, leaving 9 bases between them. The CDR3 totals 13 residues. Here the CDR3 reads CASSLGQGNTIYF. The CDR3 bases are TGTGCCAGCAGCCTCGGACAGGGAAACACCATATATTTT.

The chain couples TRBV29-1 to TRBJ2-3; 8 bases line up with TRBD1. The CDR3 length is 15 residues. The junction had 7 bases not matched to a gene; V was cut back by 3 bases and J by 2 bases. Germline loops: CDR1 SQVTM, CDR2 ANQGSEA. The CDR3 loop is CSVDGGQENTDTQYF. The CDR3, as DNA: TGCAGCGTTGACGGGGGACAGGAGAACACAGATACGCAGTATTTT.

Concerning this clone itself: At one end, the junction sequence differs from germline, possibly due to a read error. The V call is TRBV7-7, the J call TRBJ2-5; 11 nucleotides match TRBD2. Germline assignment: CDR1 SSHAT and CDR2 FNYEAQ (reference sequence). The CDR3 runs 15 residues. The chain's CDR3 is CASSPRLAGKETQYF. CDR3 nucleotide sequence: TGTGCTAGCAGCCCAAGACTAGCGGGAAAAGAGACCCAGTACTTC.

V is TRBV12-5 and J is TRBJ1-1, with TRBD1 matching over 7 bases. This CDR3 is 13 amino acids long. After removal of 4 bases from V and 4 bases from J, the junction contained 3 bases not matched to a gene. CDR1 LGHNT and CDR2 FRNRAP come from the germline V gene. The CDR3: CASGSNRGTEAFF. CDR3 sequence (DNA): TGTGCTAGTGGTTCAAACAGGGGCACTGAAGCTTTCTTT.

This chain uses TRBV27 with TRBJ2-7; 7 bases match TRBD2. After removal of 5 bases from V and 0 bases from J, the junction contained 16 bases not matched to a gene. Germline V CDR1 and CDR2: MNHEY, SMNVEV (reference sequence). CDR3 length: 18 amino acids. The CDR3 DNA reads TGTGCCAGCAGTACCTTGCCCAGTAGCGGGCTCAGCTCCTACGAGCAGTACTTC. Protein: CASSTLPSSGLSSYEQYF.

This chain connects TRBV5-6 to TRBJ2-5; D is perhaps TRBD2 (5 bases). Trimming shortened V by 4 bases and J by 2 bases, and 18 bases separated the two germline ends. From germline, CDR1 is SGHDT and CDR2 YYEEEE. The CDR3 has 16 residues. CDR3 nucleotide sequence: TGTGCCAGCAGCCCAACCGGACGGGGAAAACAAGAGACCCAGTACTTC. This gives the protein CASSPTGRGKQETQYF.

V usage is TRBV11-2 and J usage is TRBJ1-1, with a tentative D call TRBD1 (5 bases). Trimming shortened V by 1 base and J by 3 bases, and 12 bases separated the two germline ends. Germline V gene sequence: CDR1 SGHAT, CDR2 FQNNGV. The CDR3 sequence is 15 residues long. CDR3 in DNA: TGTGCCAGCAGCTTAGGTGGCGGGGGTGACACTGAAGCTTTCTTT. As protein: CASSLGGGGDTEAFF.

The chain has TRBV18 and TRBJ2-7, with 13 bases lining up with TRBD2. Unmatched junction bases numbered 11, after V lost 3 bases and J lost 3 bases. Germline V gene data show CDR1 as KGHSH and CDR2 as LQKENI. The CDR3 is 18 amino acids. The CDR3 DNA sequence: TGTGCCAGCTCACCCCCCGGACTAGCGGGAGCCGTGGGCTACGAGCAGTACTTC. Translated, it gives CASSPPGLAGAVGYEQYF.

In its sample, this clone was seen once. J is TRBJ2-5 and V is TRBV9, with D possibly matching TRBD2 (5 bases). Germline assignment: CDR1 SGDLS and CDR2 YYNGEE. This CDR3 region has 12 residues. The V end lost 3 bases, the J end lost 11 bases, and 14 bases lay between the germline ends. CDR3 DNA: TGTGCCAGCAGCGACGGAGGAGGAGAGCAGTACTTC. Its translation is CASSDGGGEQYF.

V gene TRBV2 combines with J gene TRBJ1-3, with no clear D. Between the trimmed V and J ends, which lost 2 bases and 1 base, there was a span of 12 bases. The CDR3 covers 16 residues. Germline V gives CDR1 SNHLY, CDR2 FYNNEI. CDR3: CASSESGFFSGNTIYF. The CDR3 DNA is TGTGCCAGCAGTGAAAGTGGCTTTTTTTCTGGAAACACCATATATTTT.

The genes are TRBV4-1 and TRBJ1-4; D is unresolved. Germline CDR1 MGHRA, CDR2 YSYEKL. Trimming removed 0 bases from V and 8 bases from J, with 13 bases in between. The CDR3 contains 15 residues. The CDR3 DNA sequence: TGCGCCAGCAGCCAAGAATTCCCGGGGTGGGAAAAACTGTTTTTT. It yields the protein CASSQEFPGWEKLFF.

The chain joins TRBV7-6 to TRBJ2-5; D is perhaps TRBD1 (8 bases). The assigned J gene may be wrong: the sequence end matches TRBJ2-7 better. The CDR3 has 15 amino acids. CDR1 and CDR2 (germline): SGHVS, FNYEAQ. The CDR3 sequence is CASSFVQGGWHEQYF. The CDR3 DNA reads TGTGCCAGCAGCTTTGTACAGGGGGGGTGGCACGAGCAGTACTTC.

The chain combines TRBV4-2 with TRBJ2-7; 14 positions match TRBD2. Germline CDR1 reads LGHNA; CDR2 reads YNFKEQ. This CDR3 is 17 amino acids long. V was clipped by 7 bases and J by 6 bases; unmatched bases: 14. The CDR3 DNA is TGTGCCAGCAATCGTGGGACTAGCGGGAGTGAGGGGGGCGAGCAGTACTTC. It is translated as CASNRGTSGSEGGEQYF.

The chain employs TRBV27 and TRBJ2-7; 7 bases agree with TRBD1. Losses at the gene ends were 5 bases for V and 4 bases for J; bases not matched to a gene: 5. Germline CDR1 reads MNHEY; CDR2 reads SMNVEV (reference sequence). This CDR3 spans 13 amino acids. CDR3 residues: CASSRDSSYEQYF. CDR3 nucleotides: TGTGCCAGCAGTCGGGACAGCTCATACGAGCAGTACTTC.